This T cell receptor (beta chain) originates from a study of cytomegalovirus exposure and HLA in healthy donors. Study-level results: Earlier analysis yielded a pattern in which most TCR beta V segments were productive about 90% or about 30% of the time. A later analysis found most CMV-associated TCR beta chains apparently HLA-restricted.

This clone showed up just a few times. Its matching antigen is unknown. The PCR had 60 Vbeta and 13 Jbeta primers. Here immunoSEQ multiplex PCR was the method, and the copy in TCRdb shows in-frame clones only, minus some. The table includes 130,000 or so clones, 79% detected once. The TCR sequence derives from a male donor in good health and CMV-seronegative. The sequenced sample consisted of PBMCs.

The CDR3 nucleotides read TGCAGCGTTGCTAGGGAGCTATTGAACACTGAAGCTTTCTTT. Its translation is CSVARELLNTEAFF. The chain couples TRBV29-1 to TRBJ1-1, with D unresolved. The CDR3 has 14 amino acids. V dropped 4 bases and J dropped 0 bases, with 12 bases sitting between them. Germline V gene data show CDR1 as SQVTM and CDR2 as ANQGSEA. The full variable domain, with the rest looked up from reference TRBV29-1 and TRBJ1-1, is SAVISQKPSRDICQRGTSLTIQCQVDSQVTMMFWYRQQPGQSLTLIATANQGSEATYESGFVIDKFPISRPNLTFSTLTVSNMSPEDSSIYLCSVARELLNTEAFFGQGTRLTVV.